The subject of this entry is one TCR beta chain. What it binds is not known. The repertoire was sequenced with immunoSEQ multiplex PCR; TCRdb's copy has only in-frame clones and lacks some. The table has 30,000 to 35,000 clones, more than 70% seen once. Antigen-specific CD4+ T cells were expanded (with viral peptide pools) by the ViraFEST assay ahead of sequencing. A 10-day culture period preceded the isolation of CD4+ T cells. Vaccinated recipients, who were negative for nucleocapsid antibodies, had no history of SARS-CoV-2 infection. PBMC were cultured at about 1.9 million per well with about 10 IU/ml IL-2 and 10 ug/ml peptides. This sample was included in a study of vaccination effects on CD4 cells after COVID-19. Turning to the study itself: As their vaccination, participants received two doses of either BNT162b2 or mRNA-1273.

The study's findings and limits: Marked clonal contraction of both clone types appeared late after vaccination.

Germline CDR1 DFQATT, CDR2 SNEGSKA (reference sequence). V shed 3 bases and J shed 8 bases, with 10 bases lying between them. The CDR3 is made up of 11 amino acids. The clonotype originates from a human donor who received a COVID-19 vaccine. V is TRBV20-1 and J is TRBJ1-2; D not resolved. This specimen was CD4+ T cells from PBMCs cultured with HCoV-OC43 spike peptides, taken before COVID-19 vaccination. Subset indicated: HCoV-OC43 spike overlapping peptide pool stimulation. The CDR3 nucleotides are TGCAGTGCTAGGGTGATGAGAGGCTACACCTTC. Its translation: CSARVMRGYTF.